The 13 T cell receptor beta chains given below trace back to one sample, sequenced in a study of response to subunit inactivated influenza vaccine. Via MiXCR, TCRdb re-called the RT-PCR reads, giving one row per CDR3 protein. The data show around 540,000 distinct CDR3 sequences, approximately 12% seen once. This sample comprised PBMCs from blood, obtained on the day of vaccination. The receptors were sampled from a man in his fifties or sixties who received an inactivated influenza vaccine.

The table lists this clonotype with a few counts. The chain combines TRBV20-1 with TRBJ2-7; unclear D gene. V lost 4 bases, J lost 4 bases, and 8 bases lay in between. Germline V lookup: CDR1 DFQATT, CDR2 SNEGSKA (reference sequence). This CDR3 is built from 11 residues. The chain's CDR3 is CSATPRYEQYF. CDR3 DNA sequence: TGCAGTGCTACACCTAGGTACGAGCAGTACTTC.

The chain uses TRBV4-3 and TRBJ2-5, with 7 bases matching TRBD1. CDR1 is LGHNA and CDR2 is YSLEER in the germline V gene. The junction had 13 bases not matched to a gene; V was cut back by 4 bases and J by 5 bases. The CDR3 extends over 16 amino acids. CDR3 nucleotides: TGCGCCAGCAGCCCAAGGGGGCCAGGGGTACGGGAGACCCAGTACTTC. This translates into CASSPRGPGVRETQYF.

CDR3 nucleotide sequence: TGCAGCGCCGAGAGACCACGACTAGCGGGGGACCCCGGGGAGCTGTTTTTT. It is translated as CSAERPRLAGDPGELFF. The V gene is TRBV29-1, the J gene TRBJ2-2, with TRBD2 matching over 12 bases. The CDR3 contains 17 residues. Unmatched junction bases numbered 15, after V lost 7 bases and J lost 6 bases. The germline gives CDR1 SQVTM, CDR2 ANQGSEA.

This clonotype was seen more than once but under ten times. The rearrangement uses TRBV28 and TRBJ1-1, with D possibly being TRBD1 (5 bases). CDR3 length: 16 residues. Germline V gene data show CDR1 as MDHEN and CDR2 as SYDVKM. Trimming cost V 5 bases and J 1 base, with 17 bases left between them. CDR3 nucleotides: TGTGCCAGCAGTCCCGGGGCAGGGCCGAAGAACACTGAAGCTTTCTTT. Translated: CASSPGAGPKNTEAFF. Full variable domain (outside the CDR3, taken from reference TRBV28 and TRBJ1-1): DVKVTQSSRYLVKRTGEKVFLECVQDMDHENMFWYRQDPGLGLRLIYFSYDVKMKEKGDIPEGYSVSREKKERFSLILESASTNQTSMYLCASSPGAGPKNTEAFFGQGTRLTVV.

The rearrangement joins TRBV11-2 to TRBJ2-1; 14 bases align to TRBD2. Germline assignment: CDR1 SGHAT and CDR2 FQNNGV. The junction had 16 bases not matched to a gene; V was cut back by 5 bases and J by 10 bases. CDR3 length: 18 amino acids. CDR3 protein: CASSRHPGLAGEVNEQFF. CDR3 nucleotides: TGTGCCAGCAGCCGACATCCGGGACTAGCGGGAGAGGTTAACGAGCAGTTCTTC.

The chain is built from TRBV5-1 and TRBJ2-5; D may be TRBD1 (6 bases). Germline V gene sequence: CDR1 SGHRS, CDR2 YFSETQ. This CDR3 region has 15 residues. The germline V and J ends were trimmed by 0 bases and 5 bases, with 14 bases remaining between them. The CDR3 DNA reads TGCGCCAGCAGCTTGGCGAGGGATAGGGGGGAGACCCAGTACTTC. This gives the protein CASSLARDRGETQYF.

CDR3 sequence reads: CASSWGSGSGELFF. The CDR3 nucleotides read TGCGCCAGCAGCTGGGGGAGCGGGTCCGGGGAGCTGTTTTTT. The chain carries TRBV5-1 and TRBJ2-2; a weak D match, TRBD2 (6 bases). V was clipped by 3 bases and J by 6 bases, with 12 bases between them. CDR3 length equals 14 residues. CDR1 and CDR2 (germline): SGHRS, YFSETQ.

This clonotype appeared a few times. This chain uses TRBV6-2 or TRBV6-3 with TRBJ2-1; no clear D. CDR1 MNHEY and CDR2 SVGEGT come from the germline V gene. V was shortened by 5 bases and J by 8 bases, with 13 bases between the two germline ends. CDR3 length equals 13 residues. This chain's CDR3 is CASSPGRWHEQFF. The CDR3 DNA is TGTGCCAGCAGTCCGGGTCGCTGGCATGAGCAGTTCTTC.

The sample holds a few counts of this clonotype. The genes are TRBV27 and TRBJ2-7, with TRBD1 matching 7 bases. CDR1 MNHEY and CDR2 SMNVEV come from the germline V gene (reference sequence). V gave up 5 bases and J gave up 2 bases; unmatched junction bases: 12. The CDR3 covers 16 residues. The CDR3 DNA reads as TGTGCCAGCAGTCCCCTCGACAGGGTCGGGACCTACGAGCAGTACTTC. Protein product: CASSPLDRVGTYEQYF.

The table lists this clonotype with a few counts. The gene calls are TRBV6-5 and TRBJ2-3; D remains ambiguous. This CDR3 spans 14 amino acids. The ends were cut back, 2 bases at V and 0 bases at J, with 6 bases in the middle. Germline V lookup: CDR1 MNHEY, CDR2 SVGAGI. CDR3: CASSYKYSTDTQYF. CDR3 DNA sequence: TGTGCCAGCAGTTACAAGTATAGCACAGATACGCAGTATTTT.

In its sample, this clonotype was seen a few times. The chain links TRBV24-1 to TRBJ2-2; D perhaps matches TRBD1 (6 bases). The ends were cut back, 3 bases at V and 5 bases at J, with 9 bases in the middle. This CDR3 contains 14 residues. The V gene's germline CDR1 is KGHDR and CDR2 SFDVKD. CDR3 in DNA: TGTGCCACCAGTGATCCCAGGGGTACCGGGGAGCTGTTTTTT. This translates into CATSDPRGTGELFF.

This clonotype was detected a few times. This rearrangement joins TRBV29-1 to TRBJ1-5; D is unresolved. Germline V gene data show CDR1 as SQVTM and CDR2 as ANQGSEA. CDR3 length: 13 residues. V was clipped by 4 bases and J by 0 bases, with 7 bases between them. The CDR3 sequence is CSVAGYSNQPQHF. In DNA, the CDR3 is TGCAGCGTTGCAGGCTATAGCAATCAGCCCCAGCATTTT.

The rearrangement links TRBV20-1 to TRBJ2-5; 10 bases align to TRBD2. Germline-derived CDR1 and CDR2 are DFQATT and SNEGSKA (reference sequence). The CDR3 totals 15 residues. V shed 6 bases and J 1 base; nucleotides not matched to a gene: 8. Here the CDR3 reads CSANGLAERQETQYF. Here the CDR3 DNA reads TGCAGTGCAAACGGACTAGCGGAACGCCAAGAGACCCAGTACTTC.